Listed here are 21 T cell receptor beta chains from one sample, sequenced in a study of Ad26.COV2.S vaccination and SARS-CoV-2 variants. Profiled with immunoSEQ multiplex PCR; TCRdb holds only in-frame clones, not every one. The table has over 85,000 clones, approximately 77% seen once. The sequencing here drew on peripheral blood, taken after recovery from COVID-19. These receptors originate from a human donor who had recovered from COVID-19.

The chain joins TRBV3-1 (or the pseudogene TRBV3-2) to TRBJ1-2, with TRBD1 as a possible D gene (6 bases). CDR1 and CDR2 from the germline V gene are LGHDT and YNNKEL (reference sequence). V lost 7 bases and J lost 5, with 26 bases in between. The CDR3 runs to 17 residues. The CDR3 coding sequence is TGTGCCAGCACACCACGAGCGCAGGGGCCTATTGGGTATGGCTACACCTTC. Its protein product is CASTPRAQGPIGYGYTF.

V and J are TRBV6-1 and TRBJ1-5; D gene unclear. The V end lost 4 bases, the J end lost 0 bases, and 13 bases lay between the germline ends. This CDR3 has 16 residues. Germline V gene lookup returns CDR1 MNHNS and CDR2 SASEGT. The CDR3 DNA follows: TGTGCCAGCAGTGGCCTAAGGTCTTATAGCAATCAGCCCCAGCATTTT. It encodes CASSGLRSYSNQPQHF.

This rearrangement joins TRBV7-8 to TRBJ1-5, with 10 positions matching TRBD1. Germline assignment: CDR1 SGHVS and CDR2 FQNEAQ. V dropped 4 bases and J dropped 5; count of bases not matched to a gene: 2. The CDR3 is made up of 14 amino acids. CDR3 sequence (DNA): TGTGCCAGCAGCTCCGGACAGGGGGATCAGCCCCAGCATTTT. Translating gives CASSSGQGDQPQHF.

The chain combines TRBV11-3 with TRBJ2-1; tentatively, D is TRBD1 (7 bases). V was clipped by 4 bases and J by 9 bases, with 16 bases between them. The CDR3 totals 14 residues. Germline CDR1 and CDR2: SGHNT and YENEEA. Here the CDR3 reads CASSYLQGRGEQFF. CDR3 DNA: TGTGCCAGCAGCTATTTACAGGGGCGGGGTGAGCAGTTCTTC.

This rearrangement joins TRBV7-8 to TRBJ2-1, with D perhaps matching TRBD1 or TRBD2 (5 bases each). The V end lost 3 bases, the J end lost 7 bases, and 19 bases lay between the germline ends. This CDR3 comprises 16 residues. From germline, CDR1 is SGHVS and CDR2 FQNEAQ. The CDR3 DNA follows: TGTGCCAGCAGCTTGGCCAGGGATTTTAGAGGGAATGAGCAGTTCTTC. Translation: CASSLARDFRGNEQFF.

The V call is TRBV27, the J call TRBJ1-4, with TRBD1 identical over 10 bases. CDR3 length: 14 amino acids. Germline CDR1 reads MNHEY; CDR2 reads SMNVEV (reference sequence). With V trimmed by 6 bases and J by 10 bases, 8 bases remained unmatched. CDR3 protein: CASSSGTGVGKLFF. The DNA of the CDR3 is TGTGCCAGCAGCTCCGGGACAGGGGTCGGAAAACTGTTTTTT.

The gene calls are TRBV19 and TRBJ1-2, with 11 bases identical to TRBD1. CDR1 is LNHDA and CDR2 is SQIVND in the germline V gene (reference sequence). There are 16 residues in the CDR3. The ends lost 10 bases at V and 4 bases at J; junction bases unmatched: 14. The CDR3 sequence is CATSFGQGAIGYGYTF. CDR3 sequence (DNA): TGTGCCACATCTTTCGGACAGGGGGCAATCGGCTATGGCTACACCTTC. The full variable domain, its missing parts supplied by reference TRBV19 and TRBJ1-2, is DGGITQSPKYLFRKEGQNVTLSCEQNLNHDAMYWYRQDPGQGLRLIYYSQIVNDFQKGDIAEGYSVSREKKESFPLTVTSAQKNPTAFYLCATSFGQGAIGYGYTFGSGTRLTVV.

V gene TRBV5-1 combines with J gene TRBJ1-2; D is possibly TRBD1 (6 bases). The germline gives CDR1 SGHRS, CDR2 YFSETQ. CDR3 length: 15 residues. Trimming took off 1 base at V and 2 bases at J, with 12 bases between the two ends. CDR3 protein: CASSLTGAENYGYTF. CDR3 sequence (DNA): TGCGCCAGCAGCTTGACGGGGGCGGAAAACTATGGCTACACCTTC.

The chain combines TRBV6-6 with TRBJ1-1; D not resolved. Germline-derived CDR1 and CDR2 are MNHNY and SVGAGI (reference sequence). This CDR3 has 14 residues. V was pared by 5 bases and J by 3 bases, with 13 bases between. The CDR3: CASSPPGRYTEAFF. CDR3 nucleotide sequence: TGTGCCAGCAGTCCCCCGGGCAGGTACACTGAAGCTTTCTTT.

The chain uses TRBV7-2 and TRBJ1-1; a weak D match, TRBD1 (6 bases). Germline CDR1 and CDR2: SGHTA and FQGNSA. V gave up 0 bases and J gave up 10 bases, with 15 bases separating them. There are 14 residues in the CDR3. CDR3 protein: CASSLAGWGAAAFF. The CDR3 DNA reads as TGTGCCAGCAGCTTAGCAGGTTGGGGGGCCGCAGCTTTCTTT.

V gene TRBV6-4 combines with J gene TRBJ2-1; 8 bases agree with TRBD1. V shed 0 bases, J shed 5 bases, and the junction held 6 bases outside the gene matches. The CDR3 runs 16 residues. CDR1 and CDR2 from the germline V gene are MRHNA and SNTAGT. CDR3 DNA: TGTGCCAGCAGTGACTCGGGGCAGGGGGCTCACAATGAGCAGTTCTTC. Amino acid sequence: CASSDSGQGAHNEQFF.

This clone was observed a single time. The V call is TRBV19, the J call TRBJ1-5; weak D call: TRBD1 (5 bases). Trimming removed 4 bases at V and 15 bases at J, with 19 bases between. Germline values: CDR1 LNHDA, CDR2 SQIVND (reference sequence). This CDR3 is built from 13 residues. This chain's CDR3 is CASSNSVGGGRHF. The CDR3, as DNA: TGTGCCAGTAGTAATTCGGTCGGGGGGGGACGGCATTTT.

Here the CDR3 reads CASSLEHEQYF. CDR3 sequence (DNA): TGTGCCAGCAGCTTAGAACACGAGCAGTACTTC. The chain has TRBV7-8 and TRBJ2-7, with D unclear. Between the trimmed V and J ends, which lost 1 base and 5 bases, there was a span of 3 bases. Germline V gene sequence: CDR1 SGHVS, CDR2 FQNEAQ. This CDR3 is 11 amino acids long.

V usage is TRBV19 and J usage is TRBJ2-7, with TRBD2 matching 15 bases. CDR1 LNHDA and CDR2 SQIVND come from the germline V gene (reference sequence). The length of the CDR3 is 13 residues. With 8 bases clipped from V and 6 bases from J, the junction kept 2 bases outside the gene matches. The CDR3 DNA reads TGTGCCAGTTCGGGACTAGCGGGAGGCGAGCAGTACTTC. Amino acids: CASSGLAGGEQYF.

The chain is built from TRBV19 and TRBJ2-5; D call uncertain. V lost 2 bases and J 5 bases, leaving 18 bases between the germline ends. CDR3 length equals 16 residues. Germline values: CDR1 LNHDA, CDR2 SQIVND (reference sequence). The CDR3 nucleotides read TGTGCCAGTAGTATATCTGTTACCAGCGTCGGCGAGACCCAGTACTTC. Residues: CASSISVTSVGETQYF.

This chain links TRBV5-4 with TRBJ2-1; 9 bases align to TRBD2. Germline loops: CDR1 SGHNT, CDR2 YYREEE (reference sequence). The junction had 3 bases not matched to a gene; V was cut back by 2 bases and J by 3 bases. There are 15 residues in the CDR3. For the CDR3, the DNA is TGTGCCAGCAGCTTCCCTAGCGGGGACTACAATGAGCAGTTCTTC. This sequence encodes CASSFPSGDYNEQFF. Drawing the rest from reference TRBV5-4 and TRBJ2-1, the complete variable domain is ETGVTQSPTHLIKTRGQQVTLRCSSQSGHNTVSWYQQALGQGPQFIFQYYREEENGRGNFPPRFSGLQFPNYSSELNVNALELDDSALYLCASSFPSGDYNEQFFGPGTRLTVL.

On this clone: Other DNA sequences in the same sample also yield this CDR3. The chain links TRBV9 to TRBJ2-2; TRBD1 is a possible D gene (6 bases). The V end was cut by 2 bases, the J end by 1 base, with 6 bases between. Germline loops: CDR1 SGDLS, CDR2 YYNGEE. CDR3 length: 14 amino acids. CDR3 loop: CASSVTGNTGELFF. In nucleotides, the CDR3 is TGTGCCAGCAGCGTGACAGGGAACACCGGGGAGCTGTTTTTT. Looking up the rest from reference TRBV9 and TRBJ2-2 gives the full variable domain: DSGVTQTPKHLITATGQRVTLRCSPRSGDLSVYWYQQSLDQGLQFLIQYYNGEERAKGNILERFSAQQFPDLHSELNLSSLELGDSALYFCASSVTGNTGELFFGEGSRLTVL.

The CDR3, as DNA: TGTGCCGCCCTACCCATGGGTGAGCAGTTCTTC. Translating it yields CAALPMGEQFF. This chain uses TRBV12-3 or TRBV12-4 with TRBJ2-1; D unclear. The CDR3 is made up of 11 amino acids. Trimming left V 11 bases short and J 9 bases short, with 14 bases between.

V usage is TRBV28 and J usage is TRBJ2-7; D may be TRBD2 (5 bases). Germline V gene sequence: CDR1 MDHEN, CDR2 SYDVKM. CDR3 length: 16 residues. Trimming took off 4 bases at V and 3 bases at J, with 19 bases between the two ends. The CDR3 DNA reads as TGTGCCAGCAGTTCGTCCCCCTTGACTACGAACTACGAGCAGTACTTC. Residues: CASSSSPLTTNYEQYF. The full variable domain, in which reference TRBV28 and TRBJ2-7 provide the parts outside the CDR3, is DVKVTQSSRYLVKRTGEKVFLECVQDMDHENMFWYRQDPGLGLRLIYFSYDVKMKEKGDIPEGYSVSREKKERFSLILESASTNQTSMYLCASSSSPLTTNYEQYFGPGTRLTVT.

The chain is built from TRBV7-3 and TRBJ2-1, with 9 bases that match TRBD2. This CDR3 spans 15 amino acids. The V gene's germline CDR1 is SGHTA and CDR2 FQGTGA. Trimming cost V 6 bases and J 2 bases; bases outside gene matches: 5. CDR3 protein: CASSSQRGAYNEQFF. Here the CDR3 DNA reads TGTGCCAGCAGTAGCCAGCGGGGGGCCTACAATGAGCAGTTCTTC.

The gene calls are TRBV13 and TRBJ1-2; D remains ambiguous. The CDR3 length is 12 residues. From germline, CDR1 is PRHDT and CDR2 FYEKMQ (reference sequence). V was clipped by 2 bases and J by 4 bases, with 5 bases between them. CDR3 residues: CASSLSGYGYTF. DNA for the CDR3: TGTGCCAGCAGCTTATCGGGCTATGGCTACACCTTC.